This is a list of T cell receptor beta chains from one sample in a study of blood T cell repertoires in COVID-19. Generated by immunoSEQ multiplex PCR, the TCRdb table keeps only in-frame clones and is missing some. The repertoire holds just under 60,000 clones, with 85% to 90% as singletons. The sequenced sample consisted of peripheral blood. The receptor source for this set is a human donor with active COVID-19. The donor label of this sample is uncertain. The CDR3 runs from the conserved cysteine through the conserved F or W. The D gene is left open where the match is weak. Only part of the rows carry a size: once, few, many, or a class if the clone is expanded.

TRBJ2-2,.,TRBD1,TRBV7-3,TGTGCCAGCAGCTTGTGGACAGGGGGCACCGGGGAGCTGTTTTTT,CASSLWTGGTGELFF
TRBJ1-2,.,TRBD1,TRBV30,TGTGCCTGGAGTGTAGGGTGGGCAGGGGGGTATGGCTACACCTTC,CAWSVGWAGGYGYTF
TRBJ1-4,.,.,TRBV3-1/TRBV3-2,TGTGCCAGCAGCCAAGGGTTGCCATCGATTCAGGGAATCCTGTTTTTT,CASSQGLPSIQGILFF
TRBJ2-7,.,.,TRBV7-2,TGTGCCAGCAGCTTAAGGTTCGCTAGGCCAACTTACTCCTACGAGCAGTACTTC,CASSLRFARPTYSYEQYF
TRBJ2-7,.,.,TRBV5-1,TGCGCCAGCAGCTTGGCATCGGGCGGGAACTACGAGCAGTACTTC,CASSLASGGNYEQYF
TRBJ1-5,.,.,TRBV27,TGTGCCAGCAGCCGTCTAGGGAGTGGACAGCCCCAGCATTTT,CASSRLGSGQPQHF
TRBJ1-2,.,.,TRBV12-5,TGTGCTAGTGGTTTGGTACTTGGCGGACTCTATGGCTACACCTTC,CASGLVLGGLYGYTF
TRBJ2-7,.,.,TRBV7-2,TGTGCCAGCAGCCGCCCGGGTCTCTACGAGCAGTACTTC,CASSRPGLYEQYF
TRBJ1-1,.,TRBD1,TRBV7-8,TGTGCCAGCAGCTTAGGACAGGGGGCTGAAGCTTTCTTT,CASSLGQGAEAFF
TRBJ1-3,.,TRBD1,TRBV14,TGTGCCAGCAGCCACGAGACAGGGGTAGTACCTGGAAACACCATATATTTT,CASSHETGVVPGNTIYF
TRBJ2-5,.,.,TRBV7-2,TGTGCCAGCAGCCCCTATAAAGAGACCCAGTACTTC,CASSPYKETQYF
TRBJ1-1,.,TRBD1,TRBV25-1,TGTGCCAGCAGTGCCTACAGGGGGCAGAACACTGAAGCTTTCTTT,CASSAYRGQNTEAFF
TRBJ2-7,.,TRBD2,TRBV6-5,TGTGCCAGCAGATTAGCGGGTCCCGCCTACGAGCAGTACTTC,CASRLAGPAYEQYF
TRBJ1-4,.,.,TRBV14,TGTGCCAGCAGCCAAGAATTCTCTAATGAAAAACTGTTTTTT,CASSQEFSNEKLFF
TRBJ1-1,once,.,TRBV27,TGTGCCAGCAGTTTGATGGGAGGGCCTGAAGCTTTCTTT,CASSLMGGPEAFF
TRBJ2-7,.,.,TRBV5-1,TGCGCCAGCAGCTACTCGACAGCAAGTCACTACGAGCAGTACTTC,CASSYSTASHYEQYF
TRBJ2-7,.,TRBD1,TRBV5-4,TGTGCCAGCAGCTTGACAGGGGCCTACGAGCAGTACTTC,CASSLTGAYEQYF
TRBJ1-5,.,.,TRBV2,TGTGCCAGCAGTGAACAGGGAGGTCAGCCCCAGCATTTT,CASSEQGGQPQHF
TRBJ2-1,.,.,TRBV7-2,TGTGCCAGCAGCCGCCGGAGAAGCCTGCAGCAGTTCTTC,CASSRRRSLQQFF
TRBJ2-3,.,.,TRBV9,TGTGCCAGCAGCGTGCGAGGGGGGGAGAGCACAGATACGCAGTATTTT,CASSVRGGESTDTQYF
TRBJ2-7,.,TRBD1,TRBV3-1/TRBV3-2,TGTGCCAGCAGGGGGACAGGGAGCGGGGAGCAGTACTTC,CASRGTGSGEQYF
TRBJ2-7,.,.,TRBV19,TGTGCCAGCAGTCCGGGACACAAGTACGAGCAGTACTTC,CASSPGHKYEQYF
TRBJ2-2,.,.,TRBV7-6,TGTGCCAGCAGCCCATGGACAGAGAACACCGGGGAGCTGTTTTTT,CASSPWTENTGELFF